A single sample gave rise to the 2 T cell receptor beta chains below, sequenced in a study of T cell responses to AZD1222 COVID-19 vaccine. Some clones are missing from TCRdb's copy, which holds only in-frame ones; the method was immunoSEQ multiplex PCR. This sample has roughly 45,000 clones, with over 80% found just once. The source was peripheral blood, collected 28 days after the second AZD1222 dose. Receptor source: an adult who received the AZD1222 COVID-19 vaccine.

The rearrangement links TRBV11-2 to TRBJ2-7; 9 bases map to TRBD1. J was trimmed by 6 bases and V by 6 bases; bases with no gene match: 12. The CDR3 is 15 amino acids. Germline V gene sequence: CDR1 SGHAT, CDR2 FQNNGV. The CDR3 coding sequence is TGTGCCAGCAGGGAGACCGGGACAGGGTCGCTCGAGCAGTACTTC. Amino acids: CASRETGTGSLEQYF.

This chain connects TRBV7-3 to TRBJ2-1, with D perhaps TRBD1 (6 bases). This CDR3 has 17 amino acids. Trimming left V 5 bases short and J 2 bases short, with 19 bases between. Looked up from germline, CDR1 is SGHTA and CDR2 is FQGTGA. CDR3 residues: CASSPQGLAATYNEQFF. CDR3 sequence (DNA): TGTGCCAGCAGCCCTCAGGGGCTAGCCGCTACCTACAATGAGCAGTTCTTC.